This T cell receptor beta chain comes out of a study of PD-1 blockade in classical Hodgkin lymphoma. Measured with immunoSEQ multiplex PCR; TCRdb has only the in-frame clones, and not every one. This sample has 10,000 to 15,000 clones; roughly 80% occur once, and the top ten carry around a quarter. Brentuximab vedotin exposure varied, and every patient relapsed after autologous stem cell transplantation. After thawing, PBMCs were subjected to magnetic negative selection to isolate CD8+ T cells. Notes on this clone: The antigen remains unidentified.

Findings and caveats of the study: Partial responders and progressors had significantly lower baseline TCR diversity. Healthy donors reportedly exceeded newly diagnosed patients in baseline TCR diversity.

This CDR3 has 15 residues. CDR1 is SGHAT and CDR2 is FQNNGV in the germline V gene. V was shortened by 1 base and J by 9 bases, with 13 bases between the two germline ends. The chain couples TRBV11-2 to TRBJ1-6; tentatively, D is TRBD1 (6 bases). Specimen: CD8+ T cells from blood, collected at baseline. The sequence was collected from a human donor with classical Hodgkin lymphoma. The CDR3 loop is CASSLGTAGGSPLHF. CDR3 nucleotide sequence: TGTGCCAGCAGCTTAGGGACAGCCGGGGGTTCACCCCTCCACTTT.